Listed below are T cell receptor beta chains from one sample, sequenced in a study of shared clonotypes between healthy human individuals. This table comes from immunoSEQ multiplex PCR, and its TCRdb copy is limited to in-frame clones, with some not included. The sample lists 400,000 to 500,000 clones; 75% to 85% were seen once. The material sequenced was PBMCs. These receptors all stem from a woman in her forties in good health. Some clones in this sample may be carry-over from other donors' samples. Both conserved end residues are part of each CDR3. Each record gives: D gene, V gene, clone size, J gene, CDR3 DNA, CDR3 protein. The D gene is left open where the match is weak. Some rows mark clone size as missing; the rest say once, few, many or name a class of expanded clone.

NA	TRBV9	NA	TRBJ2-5	TGTGCCAGCAGCACCGGGGTCTCGGAAGAGACCCAGTACTTC	CASSTGVSEETQYF
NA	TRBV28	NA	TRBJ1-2	TGTGCCAGCAGTCCCCAGATCTATGGCTACACCTTC	CASSPQIYGYTF
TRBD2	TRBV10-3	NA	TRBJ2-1	TGTGCCATCAGGCCGGGACTAGCGGGAGCCAATGAGCAGTTCTTC	CAIRPGLAGANEQFF
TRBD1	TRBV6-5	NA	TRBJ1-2	TGTGCCAGCCCCGACAGGGGCTACTATGGCTACACCTTC	CASPDRGYYGYTF
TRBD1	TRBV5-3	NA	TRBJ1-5	TGTGCCAGAAGCCAGAAGGGGCGGACAGGTCAGAATCAGCCCCAGCATTTT	CARSQKGRTGQNQPQHF
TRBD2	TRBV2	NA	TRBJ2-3	TGTGCCAGCAGTGATCTCGGACTAGCGGGAGGGGTGTTGGACACAGATACGCAGTATTTT	CASSDLGLAGGVLDTDTQYF
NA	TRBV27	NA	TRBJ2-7	TGTGCCAGCAGTCCCCGCCCATGGGAGCAGTACTTC	CASSPRPWEQYF
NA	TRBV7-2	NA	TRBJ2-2	TGTGCCAGCAGCTTCTTGCGGCTCGTGAACACCGGGGAGCTGTTTTTT	CASSFLRLVNTGELFF
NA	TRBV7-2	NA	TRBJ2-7	TGTGCCAGCAGCTTAGGATCGGGAAGCTCCTACGAGCAGTACTTC	CASSLGSGSSYEQYF
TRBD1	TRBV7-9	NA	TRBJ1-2	TGTGCCAGCAGCCCCCGACAGGGGGTCGACTATGGCTACACCTTC	CASSPRQGVDYGYTF
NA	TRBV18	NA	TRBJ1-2	TGTGCCAGCTCAGAACACGGCGACTATGGCTACACCTTC	CASSEHGDYGYTF
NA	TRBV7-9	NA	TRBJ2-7	TGTGCCAGCAGCCTCACCTACGAGCAGTACTTC	CASSLTYEQYF
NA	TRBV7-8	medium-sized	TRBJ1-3	TGTGCCAGCAGCTTATCCGTCTCTGGAAACACCATATATTTT	CASSLSVSGNTIYF
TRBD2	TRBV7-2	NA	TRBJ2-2	TGTGCCAGCAGCCTAATAGGACTAGCGGGAGCGCCCGGGGAGCTGTTTTTT	CASSLIGLAGAPGELFF
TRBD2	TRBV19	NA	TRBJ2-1	TGTGCCATTTCCCCGGGGGGGTATGAGCAGTTCTTC	CAISPGGYEQFF
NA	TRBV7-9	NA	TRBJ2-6	TGTGCCAGCAGCGTCCTACAGGGCCCCGGGGCCAACGTCCTGACTTTC	CASSVLQGPGANVLTF
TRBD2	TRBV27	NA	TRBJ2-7	TGTGCCAGCAGAAGCAGAGCGGGAGTCCCCTACGAGCAGTACTTC	CASRSRAGVPYEQYF
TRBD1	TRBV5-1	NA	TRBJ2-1	TGCGCCAGCAGCTTGACGGGACAGGTTAACAATGAGCAGTTCTTC	CASSLTGQVNNEQFF